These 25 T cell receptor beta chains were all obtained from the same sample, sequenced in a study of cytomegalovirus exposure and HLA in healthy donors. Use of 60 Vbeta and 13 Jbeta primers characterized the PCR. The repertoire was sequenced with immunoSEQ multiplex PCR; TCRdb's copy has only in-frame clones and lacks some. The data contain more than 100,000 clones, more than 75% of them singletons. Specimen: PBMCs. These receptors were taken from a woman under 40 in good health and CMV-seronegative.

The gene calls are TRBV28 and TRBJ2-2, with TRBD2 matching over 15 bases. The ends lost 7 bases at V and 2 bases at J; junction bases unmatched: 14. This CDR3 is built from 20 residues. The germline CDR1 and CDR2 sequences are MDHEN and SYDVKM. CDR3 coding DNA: TGTGCCAGCACCAACAGTCCCGGACTAGCGGGAGGGCCTAACACCGGGGAGCTGTTTTTT. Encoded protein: CASTNSPGLAGGPNTGELFF.

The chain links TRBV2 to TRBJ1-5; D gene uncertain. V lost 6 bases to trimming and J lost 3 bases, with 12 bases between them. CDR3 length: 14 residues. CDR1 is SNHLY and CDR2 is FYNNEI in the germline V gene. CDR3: CASRNPGDNQPQHF. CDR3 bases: TGTGCCAGCAGGAACCCCGGGGACAATCAGCCCCAGCATTTT.

The CDR3 DNA reads as TGTGCCAGCAGCTTGGGATACAGGGACGTGGTTGGCTACACCTTC. Its translation is CASSLGYRDVVGYTF. The chain employs TRBV5-8 and TRBJ1-2; D is possibly TRBD1 (6 bases). Trimming cost V 0 bases and J 7 bases, with 16 bases left between them. CDR3 size: 15 residues. Germline V CDR1 and CDR2: SGHTS, YDEGEE.

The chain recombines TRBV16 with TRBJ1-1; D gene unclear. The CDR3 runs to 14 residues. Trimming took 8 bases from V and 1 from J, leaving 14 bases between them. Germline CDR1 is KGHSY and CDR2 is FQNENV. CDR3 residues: CASGIRTPNTEAFF. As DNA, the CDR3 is TGTGCCAGCGGCATACGCACACCGAACACTGAAGCTTTCTTT.

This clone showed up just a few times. CDR3 residues: CASSLGQGSNSPLHF. In DNA form, the CDR3 reads TGTGCCAGCTCACTAGGACAGGGTTCTAATTCACCCCTCCACTTT. The rearrangement links TRBV18 to TRBJ1-6, with 8 bases identical to TRBD1. Germline values: CDR1 KGHSH, CDR2 LQKENI. V was clipped by 4 bases and J by 6 bases; unmatched bases: 5. The CDR3 runs to 15 residues.

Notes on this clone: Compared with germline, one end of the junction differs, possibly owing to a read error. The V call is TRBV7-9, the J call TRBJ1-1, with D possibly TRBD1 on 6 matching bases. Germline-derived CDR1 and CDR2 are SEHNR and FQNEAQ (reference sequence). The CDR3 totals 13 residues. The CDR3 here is CSSSLRGGTEAFF. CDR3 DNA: TGTTCCAGCAGCCTGAGGGGGGGGACTGAAGCTTTCTTT. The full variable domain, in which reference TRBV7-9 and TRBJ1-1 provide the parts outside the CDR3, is DTGVSQNPRHKITKRGQNVTFRCDPISEHNRLYWYRQTLGQGPEFLTYFQNEAQLEKSRLLSDRFSAERPKGSFSTLEIQRTEQGDSAMYLCSSSLRGGTEAFFGQGTRLTVV.

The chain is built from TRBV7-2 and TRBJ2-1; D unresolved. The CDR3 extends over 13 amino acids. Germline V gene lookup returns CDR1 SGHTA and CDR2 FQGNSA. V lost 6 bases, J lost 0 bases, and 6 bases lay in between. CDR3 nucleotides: TGTGCCAGCAGTCTAAGCTCCTACAATGAGCAGTTCTTC. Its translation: CASSLSSYNEQFF.

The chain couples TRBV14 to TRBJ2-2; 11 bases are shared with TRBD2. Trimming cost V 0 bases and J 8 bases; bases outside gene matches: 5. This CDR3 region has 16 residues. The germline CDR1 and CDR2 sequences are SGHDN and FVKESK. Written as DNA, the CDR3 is TGTGCCAGCAGCCAAGATGGGACTAGCGGAAGAGGGGAGCTGTTTTTT. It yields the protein CASSQDGTSGRGELFF.

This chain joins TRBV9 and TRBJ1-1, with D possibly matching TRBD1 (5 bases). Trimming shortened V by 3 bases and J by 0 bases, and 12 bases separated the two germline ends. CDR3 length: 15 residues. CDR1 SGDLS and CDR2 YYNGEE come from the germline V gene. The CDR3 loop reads CASSALTELNTEAFF. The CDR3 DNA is TGTGCCAGCAGCGCCCTGACAGAGTTGAACACTGAAGCTTTCTTT.

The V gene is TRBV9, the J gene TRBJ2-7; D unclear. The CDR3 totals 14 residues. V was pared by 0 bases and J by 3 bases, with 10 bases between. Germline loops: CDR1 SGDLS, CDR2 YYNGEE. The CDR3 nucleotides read TGTGCCAGCAGCGTAGGCGGTCCCAGCTACGAGCAGTACTTC. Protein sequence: CASSVGGPSYEQYF.

The chain's CDR3 is CASYNAGSSYEQYF. The CDR3 DNA reads TGTGCCAGCTACAACGCCGGGAGCTCCTACGAGCAGTACTTC. The V call is TRBV28, the J call TRBJ2-7; TRBD2 is a possible D gene (6 bases). This CDR3 has 14 amino acids. V was pared by 8 bases and J by 0 bases, with 14 bases between. Germline V gene data show CDR1 as MDHEN and CDR2 as SYDVKM.

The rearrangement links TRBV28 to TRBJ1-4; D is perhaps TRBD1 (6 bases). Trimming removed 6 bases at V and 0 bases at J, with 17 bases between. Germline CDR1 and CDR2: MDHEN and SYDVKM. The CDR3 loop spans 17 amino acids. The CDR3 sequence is CASSSQGRGPTNEKLFF. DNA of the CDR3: TGTGCCAGCAGCTCACAGGGAAGAGGACCAACTAATGAAAAACTGTTTTTT.

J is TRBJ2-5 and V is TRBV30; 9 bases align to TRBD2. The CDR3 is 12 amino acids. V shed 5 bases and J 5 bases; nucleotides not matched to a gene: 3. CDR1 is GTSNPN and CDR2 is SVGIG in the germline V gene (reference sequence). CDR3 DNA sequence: TGTGCCTGGGTAGCGGGAGATGAGACCCAGTACTTC. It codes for CAWVAGDETQYF.

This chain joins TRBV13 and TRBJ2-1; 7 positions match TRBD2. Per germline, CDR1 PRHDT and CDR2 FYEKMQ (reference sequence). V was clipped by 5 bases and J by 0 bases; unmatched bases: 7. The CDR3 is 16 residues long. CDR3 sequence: CASSPERESSYNEQFF. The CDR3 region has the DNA TGTGCCAGCAGCCCCGAGCGGGAAAGCTCCTACAATGAGCAGTTCTTC.

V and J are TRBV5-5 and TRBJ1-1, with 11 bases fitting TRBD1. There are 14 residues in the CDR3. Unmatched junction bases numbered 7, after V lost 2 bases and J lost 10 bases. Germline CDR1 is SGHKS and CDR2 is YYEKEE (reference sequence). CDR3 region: CASSFGTGGVAAFF. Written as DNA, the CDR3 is TGTGCCAGCAGCTTCGGGACAGGGGGGGTGGCAGCTTTCTTT.

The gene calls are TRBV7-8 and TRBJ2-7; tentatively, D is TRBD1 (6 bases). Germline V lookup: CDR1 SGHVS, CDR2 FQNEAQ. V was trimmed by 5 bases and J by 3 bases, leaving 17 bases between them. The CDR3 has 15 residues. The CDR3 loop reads CASSQGHLISYEQYF. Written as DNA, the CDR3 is TGTGCCAGCAGCCAGGGACATCTGATAAGCTACGAGCAGTACTTC.

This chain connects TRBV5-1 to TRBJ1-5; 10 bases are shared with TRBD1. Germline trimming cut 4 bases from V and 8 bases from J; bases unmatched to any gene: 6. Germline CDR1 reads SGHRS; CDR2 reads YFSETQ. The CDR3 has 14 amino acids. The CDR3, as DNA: TGCGCCAGCAGCCCCGGGACAGGGGTTAAGCCCCAGCATTTT. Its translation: CASSPGTGVKPQHF.

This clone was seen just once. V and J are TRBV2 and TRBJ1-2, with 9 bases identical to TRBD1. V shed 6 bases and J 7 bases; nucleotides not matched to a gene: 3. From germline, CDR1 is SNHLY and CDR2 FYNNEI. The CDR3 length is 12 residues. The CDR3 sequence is CASSRTGVGYTF. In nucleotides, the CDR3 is TGTGCCAGCAGCCGGACAGGGGTTGGCTACACCTTC.

CDR3 DNA: TGTGCCAGTAGCTGGTCAGGGGAAAAATACTCTGGAAACACCATATATTTT. It yields the protein CASSWSGEKYSGNTIYF. The rearrangement links TRBV19 to TRBJ1-3, with D perhaps matching TRBD1 (6 bases). The CDR3 extends over 17 amino acids. Germline V lookup: CDR1 LNHDA, CDR2 SQIVND (reference sequence). Trimming pared 6 bases from V and 0 bases from J, leaving 18 bases between.

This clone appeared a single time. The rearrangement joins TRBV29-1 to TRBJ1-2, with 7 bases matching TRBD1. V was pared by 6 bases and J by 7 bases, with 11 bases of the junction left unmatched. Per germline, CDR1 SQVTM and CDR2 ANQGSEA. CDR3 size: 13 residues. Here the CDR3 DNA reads TGCAGCGTCCTCGGGACAGTGCACGGTGGCTACACCTTC. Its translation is CSVLGTVHGGYTF. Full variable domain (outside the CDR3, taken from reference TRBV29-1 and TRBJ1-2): SAVISQKPSRDICQRGTSLTIQCQVDSQVTMMFWYRQQPGQSLTLIATANQGSEATYESGFVIDKFPISRPNLTFSTLTVSNMSPEDSSIYLCSVLGTVHGGYTFGSGTRLTVV.

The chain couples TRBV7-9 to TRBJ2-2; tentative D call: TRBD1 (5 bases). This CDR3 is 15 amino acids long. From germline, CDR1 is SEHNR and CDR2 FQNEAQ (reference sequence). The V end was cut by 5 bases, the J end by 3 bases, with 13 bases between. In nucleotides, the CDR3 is TGTGCCAGCAGCCCTAGTGGGGCCTACACCGGGGAGCTGTTTTTT. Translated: CASSPSGAYTGELFF.

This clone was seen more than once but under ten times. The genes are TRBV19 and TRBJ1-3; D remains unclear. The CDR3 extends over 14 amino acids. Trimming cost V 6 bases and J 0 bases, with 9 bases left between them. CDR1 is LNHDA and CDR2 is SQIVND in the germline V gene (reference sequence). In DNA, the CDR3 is TGTGCCAGTAGCCCGACTTTCTCTGGAAACACCATATATTTT. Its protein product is CASSPTFSGNTIYF.

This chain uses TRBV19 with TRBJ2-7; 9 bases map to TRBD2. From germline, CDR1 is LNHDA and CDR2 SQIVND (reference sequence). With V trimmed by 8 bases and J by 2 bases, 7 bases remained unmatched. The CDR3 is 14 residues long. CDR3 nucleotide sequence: TGTGCCAGTGCGACTAGCGGAGGGGCCTACGAGCAGTACTTC. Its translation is CASATSGGAYEQYF.

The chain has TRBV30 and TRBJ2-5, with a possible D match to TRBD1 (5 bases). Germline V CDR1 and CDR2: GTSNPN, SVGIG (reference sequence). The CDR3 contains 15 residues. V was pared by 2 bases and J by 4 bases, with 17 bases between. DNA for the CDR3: TGTGCCTGGAGTCCCCAAGGGGATGGTGCAGAGACCCAGTACTTC. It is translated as CAWSPQGDGAETQYF.

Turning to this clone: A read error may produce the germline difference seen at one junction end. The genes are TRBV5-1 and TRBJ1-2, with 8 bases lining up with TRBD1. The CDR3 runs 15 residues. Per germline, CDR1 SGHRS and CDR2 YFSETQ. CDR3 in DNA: TGCGTCAGCAGCCTCCAGGGGGCTCAATTGGAGGGCTACACCTTC. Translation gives CVSSLQGAQLEGYTF.